This paragraph reports one T cell receptor (beta chain). Its cognate antigen is unknown. This entry comes from a study of cytomegalovirus exposure and HLA in healthy donors. Study-wide points: The presence/absence work took it that sequencing depth was about the same across donors.

60 Vbeta and 13 Jbeta primers were used in PCR. In the original processing: Later work found 65 million to 90 million unique TCR beta chains, with about 10 million shared. The protocol was immunoSEQ multiplex PCR, while the TCRdb copy is restricted to in-frame clones and leaves out a portion. The DNA gave D and trimming, while V, J and clone size come from that table. Among some 220,000 clones listed, over 75% were seen once. The receptor's source is a boy aged 5-17 years in good health and CMV-seronegative. Material for sequencing was PBMCs.

Here the CDR3 DNA reads TGTGCCTGGAGACTCACAGGGGGCGCGAATGGCTACACCTTC. Translation: CAWRLTGGANGYTF. The chain carries TRBV30 and TRBJ1-2; 9 bases fit TRBD1. Germline V gene sequence: CDR1 GTSNPN, CDR2 SVGIG (reference sequence). The V segment lost 3 bases and the J segment 6 bases; nucleotides outside the gene matches: 8. CDR3 length equals 14 residues.